The clone carrying this T cell receptor beta chain was observed at least ten times. Its specificity is not known. Additional autoimmune diseases, uncontrolled infections, pregnancy or lactation disqualified patients. These data come from a study of Graves' ophthalmopathy and Graves' hyperthyroidism. Whole-study results and caveats: A model built from 13 signatures distinguished ophthalmopathy from stable hyperthyroidism with approximately 88% sensitivity and 70% to 84% specificity. Among expanded thyroid clonotypes above 0.001 frequency, most also occurred in blood.

Beta-chain TCR CDR3 regions were amplified from RNA transcripts. First-round RT-PCR with HTBI primers preceded a second-round multiplex PCR. A single record per CDR3 protein comes from TCRdb applying MiXCR to the multiplex PCR reads. The sample lists 360,000 or so distinct CDR3 sequences, around 16% seen once, with roughly 1.6% in the top ten. Germline-derived CDR1 and CDR2 are SEHNR and FQNEAQ (reference sequence). V lost 4 bases to trimming and J lost 6 bases, with 16 bases between them. This CDR3 comprises 14 residues. Sequences were obtained from peripheral blood. This clonotype was obtained from a woman aged 18-29 years with Graves' ophthalmopathy. The rearrangement uses TRBV7-9 and TRBJ2-7, with a tentative D call TRBD1 (6 bases). This CDR3 is CASSSYQQGSEQYF. Here the CDR3 DNA reads TGTGCCAGCAGCTCATATCAACAGGGATCCGAGCAGTACTTC.